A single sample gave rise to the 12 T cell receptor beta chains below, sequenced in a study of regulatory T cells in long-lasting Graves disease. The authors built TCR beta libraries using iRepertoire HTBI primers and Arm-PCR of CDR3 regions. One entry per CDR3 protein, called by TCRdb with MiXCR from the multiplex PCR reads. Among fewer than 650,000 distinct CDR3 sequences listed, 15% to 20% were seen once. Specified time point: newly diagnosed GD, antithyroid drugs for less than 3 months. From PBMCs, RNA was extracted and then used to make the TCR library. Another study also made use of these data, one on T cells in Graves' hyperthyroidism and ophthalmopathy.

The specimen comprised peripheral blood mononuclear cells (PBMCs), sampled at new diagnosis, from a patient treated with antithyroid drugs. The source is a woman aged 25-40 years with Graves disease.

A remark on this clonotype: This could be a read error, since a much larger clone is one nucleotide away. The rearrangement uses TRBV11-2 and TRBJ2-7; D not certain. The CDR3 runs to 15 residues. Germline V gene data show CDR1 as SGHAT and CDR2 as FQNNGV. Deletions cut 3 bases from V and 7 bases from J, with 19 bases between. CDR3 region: CASSFDYLDVDEQYF. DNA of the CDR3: TGTGCCAGCAGCTTCGATTATCTGGACGTGGATGAGCAGTACTTC.

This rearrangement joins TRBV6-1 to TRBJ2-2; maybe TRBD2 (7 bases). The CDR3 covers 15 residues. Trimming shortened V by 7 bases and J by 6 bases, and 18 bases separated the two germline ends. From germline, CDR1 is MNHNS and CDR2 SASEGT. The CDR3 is CASTSGRGHAGELFF. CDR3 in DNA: TGTGCCAGCACTTCGGGGCGGGGGCACGCCGGGGAGCTGTTTTTT.

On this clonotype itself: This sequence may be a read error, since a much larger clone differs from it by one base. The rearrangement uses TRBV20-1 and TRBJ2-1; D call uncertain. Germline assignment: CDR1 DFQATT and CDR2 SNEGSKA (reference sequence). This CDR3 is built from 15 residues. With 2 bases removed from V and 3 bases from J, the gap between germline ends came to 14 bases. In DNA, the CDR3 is TGCAGTGCTAGACCCGATGCTTTCAACTACAATGAGCAGTTCTTC. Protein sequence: CSARPDAFNYNEQFF.

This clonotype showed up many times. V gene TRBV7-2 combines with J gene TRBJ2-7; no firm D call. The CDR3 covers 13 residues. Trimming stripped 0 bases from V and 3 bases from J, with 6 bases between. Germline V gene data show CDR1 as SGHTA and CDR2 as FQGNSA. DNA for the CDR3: TGTGCCAGCAGCTTAGCGAGTATCTACGAGCAGTACTTC. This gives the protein CASSLASIYEQYF.

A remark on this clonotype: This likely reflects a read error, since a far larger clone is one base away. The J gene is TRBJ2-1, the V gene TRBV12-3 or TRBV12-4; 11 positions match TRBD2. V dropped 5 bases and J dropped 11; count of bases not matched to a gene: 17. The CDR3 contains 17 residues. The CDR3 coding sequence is TGTGCCAGCAGTCCCCATCGACTAGCGGGAAGCAACACCAAGCAGTTCTTC. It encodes CASSPHRLAGSNTKQFF.

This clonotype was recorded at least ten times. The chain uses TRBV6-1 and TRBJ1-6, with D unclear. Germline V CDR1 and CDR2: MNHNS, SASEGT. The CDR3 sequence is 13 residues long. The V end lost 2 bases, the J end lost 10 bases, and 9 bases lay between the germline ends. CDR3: CASSEIRGSPLHF. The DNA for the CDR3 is TGTGCCAGCAGTGAAATCCGAGGGTCACCCCTCCACTTT.

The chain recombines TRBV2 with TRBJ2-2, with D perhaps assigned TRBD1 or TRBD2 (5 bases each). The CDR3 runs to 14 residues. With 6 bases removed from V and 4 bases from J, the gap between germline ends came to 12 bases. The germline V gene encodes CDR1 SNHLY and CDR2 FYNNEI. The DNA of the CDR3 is TGTGCCAGCAGGCCCGGGACGAGCACCGGGGAGCTGTTTTTT. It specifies CASRPGTSTGELFF.

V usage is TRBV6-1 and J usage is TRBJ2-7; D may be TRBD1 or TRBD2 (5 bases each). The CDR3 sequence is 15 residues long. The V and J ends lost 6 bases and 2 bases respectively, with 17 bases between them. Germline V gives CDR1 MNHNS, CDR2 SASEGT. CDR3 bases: TGTGCCAGCAGGGACCCCGGGACGGTGACCTACGAGCAGTACTTC. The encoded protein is CASRDPGTVTYEQYF.

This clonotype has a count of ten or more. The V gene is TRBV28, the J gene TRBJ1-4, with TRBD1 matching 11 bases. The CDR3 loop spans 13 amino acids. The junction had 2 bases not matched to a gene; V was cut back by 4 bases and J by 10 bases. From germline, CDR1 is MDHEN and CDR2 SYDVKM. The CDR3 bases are TGTGCCAGCAGTTGGGACAGGGGGGGAAAACTGTTTTTT. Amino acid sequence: CASSWDRGGKLFF.

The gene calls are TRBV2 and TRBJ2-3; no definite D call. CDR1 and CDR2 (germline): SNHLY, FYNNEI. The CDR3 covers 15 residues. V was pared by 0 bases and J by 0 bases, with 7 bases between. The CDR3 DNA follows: TGTGCCAGCAGTGAAGCGGGAAGGAGCACAGATACGCAGTATTTT. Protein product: CASSEAGRSTDTQYF.

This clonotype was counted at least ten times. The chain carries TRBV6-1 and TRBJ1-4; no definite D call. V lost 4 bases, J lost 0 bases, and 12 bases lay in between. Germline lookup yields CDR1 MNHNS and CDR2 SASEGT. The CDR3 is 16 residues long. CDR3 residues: CASSGILGTTNEKLFF. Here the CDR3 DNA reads TGTGCCAGCAGTGGAATCCTGGGGACAACTAATGAAAAACTGTTTTTT.

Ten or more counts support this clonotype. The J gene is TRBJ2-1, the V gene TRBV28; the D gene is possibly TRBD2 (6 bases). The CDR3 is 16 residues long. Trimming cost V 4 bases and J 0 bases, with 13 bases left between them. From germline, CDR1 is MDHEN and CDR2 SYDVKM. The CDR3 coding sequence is TGTGCCAGCAGTTCCTCTAGCGCGAGCTCCTACAATGAGCAGTTCTTC. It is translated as CASSSSSASSYNEQFF.